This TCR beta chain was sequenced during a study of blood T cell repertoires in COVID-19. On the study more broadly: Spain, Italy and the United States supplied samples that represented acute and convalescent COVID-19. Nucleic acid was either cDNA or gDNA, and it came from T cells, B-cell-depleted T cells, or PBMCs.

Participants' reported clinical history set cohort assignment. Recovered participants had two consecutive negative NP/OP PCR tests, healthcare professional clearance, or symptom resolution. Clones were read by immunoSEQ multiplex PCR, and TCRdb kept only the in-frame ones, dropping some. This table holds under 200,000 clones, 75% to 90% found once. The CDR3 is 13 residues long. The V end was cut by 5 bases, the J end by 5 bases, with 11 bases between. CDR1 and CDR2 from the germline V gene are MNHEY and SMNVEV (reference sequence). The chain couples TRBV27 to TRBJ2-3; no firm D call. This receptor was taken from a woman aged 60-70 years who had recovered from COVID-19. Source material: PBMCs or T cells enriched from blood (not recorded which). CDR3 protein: CASSPTRRDTQYF. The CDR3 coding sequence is TGTGCCAGCAGTCCTACGAGGAGAGATACGCAGTATTTT.